Presented here are 21 T cell receptor beta chains from one specimen sequenced in a study of OX40 agonist ivuxolimab in advanced cancers. Generated by immunoSEQ multiplex PCR, the TCRdb table keeps only in-frame clones and is missing some. The data show fewer than 25,000 clones, 83% seen once. Sequencing used CD4+ or CD8+ T cells sorted from blood, obtained in a trial of the OX40 agonist ivuxolimab. The receptors here all came from an adult with an advanced solid tumor such as melanoma, head and neck, liver or kidney cancer.

This chain connects TRBV2 to TRBJ2-7, with no clear D. The ends were cut back, 4 bases at V and 0 bases at J, with 7 bases in the middle. Germline V lookup: CDR1 SNHLY, CDR2 FYNNEI. This CDR3 comprises 13 residues. The CDR3 nucleotides are TGTGCCAGCAGTGGAGAAAGCTCCTACGAGCAGTACTTC. Its protein product is CASSGESSYEQYF.

This sequence joins TRBV7-8 and TRBJ1-4; tentatively, D is TRBD1 (6 bases). Germline CDR1 and CDR2: SGHVS and FQNEAQ. The germline V and J ends were trimmed by 0 bases and 8 bases, with 13 bases remaining between them. This CDR3 region has 15 residues. This CDR3 reads CASSLAGGPGEKLFF. CDR3 DNA sequence: TGTGCCAGCAGCTTAGCGGGGGGGCCAGGAGAAAAACTGTTTTTT.

This clone was counted once. The rearrangement uses TRBV7-9 and TRBJ2-2; the match to TRBD1 covers 8 bases. CDR1 and CDR2 from the germline V gene are SEHNR and FQNEAQ (reference sequence). The CDR3 has 16 amino acids. J gave up 2 bases and V 5 bases, and 7 bases lay outside the gene matches. In DNA, the CDR3 is TGTGCCAGCAGCCCGCGACAGGGGACCAACACCGGGGAGCTGTTTTTT. Protein product: CASSPRQGTNTGELFF.

This clone was recorded a few times. This chain links TRBV21-1 with TRBJ1-1. TRBV21-1 is a pseudogene segment. The CDR3 is 12 amino acids. The CDR3 nucleotides read TGTGCCAGCAGCAGTGGGAACACTGAAGCTTTCTTT. It codes for CASSSGNTEAFF.

The chain employs TRBV6-1 and TRBJ1-1; perhaps TRBD1 as D (6 bases). Trimming left V 3 bases short and J 0 bases short, with 11 bases between. Germline V gene data show CDR1 as MNHNS and CDR2 as SASEGT. The CDR3 is 15 amino acids. CDR3 nucleotides: TGTGCCAGCAGTGAGTGGAGGGGGGTGAACACTGAAGCTTTCTTT. Translated: CASSEWRGVNTEAFF.

The rearrangement uses TRBV7-3 and TRBJ2-1, with 8 bases that match TRBD2. Germline assignment: CDR1 SGHTA and CDR2 FQGTGA. After removal of 5 bases from V and 7 bases from J, the junction contained 10 bases not matched to a gene. The CDR3 is 15 amino acids. DNA of the CDR3: TGTGCCAGCAGCCCCGGGGGGGGAGTCGGGAATGAGCAGTTCTTC. This translates into CASSPGGGVGNEQFF.

The chain links TRBV19 to TRBJ2-2; 7 positions agree with TRBD1. Germline V gene data show CDR1 as LNHDA and CDR2 as SQIVND (reference sequence). The CDR3 loop spans 13 amino acids. V lost 4 bases and J lost 6; bases outside the gene matches: 2. The CDR3 is CASSTTGAGELFF. CDR3 DNA sequence: TGTGCCAGTAGTACCACAGGGGCCGGGGAGCTGTTTTTT.

The rearrangement joins TRBV9 to TRBJ2-7; 9 bases align to TRBD1. The CDR3 covers 13 residues. Trimming cost V 3 bases and J 7 bases; bases outside gene matches: 5. Germline loops: CDR1 SGDLS, CDR2 YYNGEE. The CDR3 DNA reads TGTGCCAGCAGCGCTTTACAGGGGGCAGAGCAGTACTTC. Translated: CASSALQGAEQYF.

J is TRBJ2-3 and V is TRBV13; a possible D gene is TRBD1 (6 bases). The CDR3 loop spans 15 amino acids. Trimming cost V 6 bases and J 2 bases, with 15 bases left between them. Germline V CDR1 and CDR2: PRHDT, FYEKMQ (reference sequence). The CDR3 loop reads CASRGAGWITDTQYF. CDR3 DNA sequence: TGTGCCAGCAGGGGGGCGGGTTGGATCACAGATACGCAGTATTTT.

This clone was counted only a few times. This rearrangement joins TRBV7-8 to TRBJ2-3, with a tentative D call TRBD2 (6 bases). The CDR3 consists of 15 residues. With 5 bases removed from V and 0 bases from J, the gap between germline ends came to 12 bases. CDR1 and CDR2 (germline): SGHVS, FQNEAQ. CDR3 in amino acids: CASSPAAGSTDTQYF. The CDR3 DNA sequence: TGTGCCAGCAGCCCCGCGGCGGGGAGCACAGATACGCAGTATTTT.

The chain employs TRBV27 and TRBJ1-6; D ambiguous. V lost 4 bases and J lost 8, with 12 bases in between. This CDR3 contains 14 residues. Germline lookup yields CDR1 MNHEY and CDR2 SMNVEV (reference sequence). CDR3: CASSYYGGDSPLHF. In nucleotides, the CDR3 is TGTGCCAGCAGTTATTACGGCGGTGATTCACCCCTCCACTTT.

This chain links TRBV2 with TRBJ1-1, with D hard to call. Trimming cost V 6 bases and J 1 base, with 6 bases left between them. This CDR3 has 12 amino acids. Germline CDR1 SNHLY, CDR2 FYNNEI. The CDR3 nucleotides are TGTGCCAGCAGCTCAGGGAACACTGAAGCTTTCTTT. Amino acids: CASSSGNTEAFF.

The chain joins TRBV4-1 to TRBJ2-7; 9 bases are shared with TRBD1. The V gene end was trimmed by 5 bases and the J gene end by 6 bases; junction bases not matched to a gene: 11. CDR1 and CDR2 (germline): MGHRA, YSYEKL. The CDR3 has 15 amino acids. The CDR3 region is CASSIQGAPGIEQYF. DNA for the CDR3: TGCGCCAGCAGCATACAGGGGGCACCCGGCATCGAGCAGTACTTC.

The chain is built from TRBV5-6 and TRBJ2-7; D gene uncertain. Germline CDR1 is SGHDT and CDR2 is YYEEEE. Trimming left V 0 bases short and J 4 bases short, with 8 bases between. The CDR3 sequence is 13 residues long. CDR3 residues: CASSLGSGYEQYF. CDR3 nucleotide sequence: TGTGCCAGCAGCTTGGGTTCTGGATACGAGCAGTACTTC. Looking up the rest from reference TRBV5-6 and TRBJ2-7 gives the full variable domain: DAGVTQSPTHLIKTRGQQVTLRCSPKSGHDTVSWYQQALGQGPQFIFQYYEEEERQRGNFPDRFSGHQFPNYSSELNVNALLLGDSALYLCASSLGSGYEQYFGPGTRLTVT.

The rearrangement links TRBV5-6 to TRBJ2-7, with D perhaps matching TRBD1 (6 bases). Trimming pared 5 bases from V and 0 bases from J, leaving 18 bases between. The CDR3 is 16 amino acids. CDR1 and CDR2 (germline): SGHDT, YYEEEE. The chain's CDR3 is CASSPSRGAISYEQYF. DNA for the CDR3: TGTGCCAGCAGTCCCTCCAGGGGAGCTATCTCCTACGAGCAGTACTTC.

The count of this clone is one. The rearrangement links TRBV15 to TRBJ2-1; D call uncertain. Germline CDR1 is LNHNV and CDR2 is YYDKDF (reference sequence). V was cut by 0 bases and J by 7 bases, with 7 bases left in between. The CDR3 is made up of 13 amino acids. CDR3 amino acids: CATSRDRGNEQFF. The CDR3 DNA follows: TGTGCCACCAGCAGAGATCGTGGGAATGAGCAGTTCTTC.

The V call is TRBV18, the J call TRBJ1-6; D remains unclear. Germline V CDR1 and CDR2: KGHSH, LQKENI. V lost 4 bases, J lost 6 bases, and 13 bases lay in between. This CDR3 spans 15 amino acids. The CDR3 reads CASSLGRGTNSPLHF. CDR3 DNA sequence: TGTGCCAGCTCACTAGGTCGTGGCACTAATTCACCCCTCCACTTT.

The chain joins TRBV9 to TRBJ2-2; TRBD1 aligns across 8 bases. The length of the CDR3 is 14 residues. Germline V gene data show CDR1 as SGDLS and CDR2 as YYNGEE. The junction had 3 bases not matched to a gene; V was cut back by 3 bases and J by 5 bases. The CDR3 DNA follows: TGTGCCAGCAGCGGGACAGGGCTGACCGGGGAGCTGTTTTTT. This encodes CASSGTGLTGELFF.

The rearrangement uses TRBV13 and TRBJ2-5, with TRBD1 matching 9 bases. This CDR3 has 15 amino acids. The J segment lost 3 bases and the V segment lost 5 bases, leaving 7 bases of the junction unmatched. Germline CDR1 reads PRHDT; CDR2 reads FYEKMQ (reference sequence). The CDR3 protein is CASSNTGTGKETQYF. DNA for the CDR3: TGTGCCAGCAGCAACACCGGGACAGGGAAAGAGACCCAGTACTTC.

The rearrangement links TRBV11-3 to TRBJ1-2; the D gene is possibly TRBD1 (6 bases). The CDR3 is 14 amino acids. V was shortened by 4 bases and J by 6 bases, with 15 bases between the two germline ends. Germline loops: CDR1 SGHNT, CDR2 YENEEA. In DNA, the CDR3 is TGTGCCAGCAGCTCTGGGCAGGGGAACGATGGCTACACCTTC. It codes for CASSSGQGNDGYTF.

The rearrangement joins TRBV4-3 to TRBJ1-1; 7 bases align to TRBD1. The junction had 7 bases not matched to a gene; V was cut back by 0 bases and J by 0 bases. CDR1 LGHNA and CDR2 YSLEER come from the germline V gene. The CDR3 consists of 17 residues. The DNA for the CDR3 is TGCGCCAGCAGCCAAGAAGTAGCAGGGGGGATGAACACTGAAGCTTTCTTT. Translating gives CASSQEVAGGMNTEAFF.